What follows are 9 T cell receptor beta chains derived from one specimen sequenced in a study of blood T cell repertoires in COVID-19. This table comes from immunoSEQ multiplex PCR, and its TCRdb copy is limited to in-frame clones, with some not included. The sample holds under 200,000 clones, approximately 88% seen once. Sample: peripheral blood. The source of these receptors is a woman over 75 with active or convalescent COVID-19.

The chain recombines TRBV27 with TRBJ1-1, with no clear D. Trimming shortened V by 7 bases and J by 3 bases, and 12 bases separated the two germline ends. CDR3 size: 13 residues. Per the germline V gene, CDR1 is MNHEY and CDR2 is SMNVEV (reference sequence). CDR3 in amino acids: CASTGGVDTEAFF. The CDR3 region has the DNA TGTGCCAGCACCGGCGGTGTTGACACTGAAGCTTTCTTT.

The chain recombines TRBV6-2 or TRBV6-3 with TRBJ1-5; no clear D. This CDR3 contains 14 residues. V was cut by 2 bases and J by 3 bases, with 8 bases left in between. The germline V gene has CDR1 MNHEY and CDR2 SVGEGT. The CDR3 DNA follows: TGTGCCAGCAGTTACGGGCAGCACAATCAGCCCCAGCATTTT. Encoded protein: CASSYGQHNQPQHF.

This sequence joins TRBV12-3 or TRBV12-4 and TRBJ2-2; D is unclear. V was pared by 3 bases and J by 5 bases, with 7 bases between. The CDR3 is 13 amino acids. The CDR3 sequence is CASSFSWTGELFF. CDR3 DNA sequence: TGTGCCAGCAGTTTTAGTTGGACCGGGGAGCTGTTTTTT.

V and J are TRBV29-1 and TRBJ2-2; TRBD2 matches at 13 bases. Germline CDR1 reads SQVTM; CDR2 reads ANQGSEA. CDR3 length: 16 residues. J was trimmed by 0 bases and V by 6 bases; bases with no gene match: 4. This CDR3 is CSVWTSGGPNTGELFF. CDR3 nucleotide sequence: TGCAGCGTCTGGACTAGCGGGGGCCCGAACACCGGGGAGCTGTTTTTT.

The chain uses TRBV5-1 and TRBJ2-7; D possibly corresponds to TRBD2 (7 bases). Germline CDR1 is SGHRS and CDR2 is YFSETQ. The CDR3 consists of 14 residues. V lost 6 bases, J lost 2 bases, and 15 bases lay in between. This CDR3 reads CASTSGGDTYEQYF. Here the CDR3 DNA reads TGCGCCAGCACCTCTGGGGGGGACACCTACGAGCAGTACTTC.

This chain joins TRBV18 and TRBJ2-1; 8 nucleotides line up with TRBD1. The CDR3 has 16 amino acids. V shed 4 bases and J 6 bases; nucleotides not matched to a gene: 11. Germline CDR1 reads KGHSH; CDR2 reads LQKENI. CDR3 sequence: CASSQGGTGQFNEQFF. The CDR3 nucleotides are TGTGCCAGCTCACAGGGCGGGACAGGCCAATTCAATGAGCAGTTCTTC.

This clone is a singleton in its sample. The V call is TRBV24-1, the J call TRBJ1-4; 8 bases match TRBD1. This CDR3 has 17 residues. V shed 1 base, J shed 7 bases, and the junction held 10 bases outside the gene matches. Germline-derived CDR1 and CDR2 are KGHDR and SFDVKD. The chain's CDR3 is CATSDLRQGANAEKLFF. CDR3 sequence (DNA): TGTGCCACCAGTGATTTAAGGCAGGGGGCGAACGCTGAAAAACTGTTTTTT.

The CDR3, as DNA: TGTGCCAGCTCACCACCAACTGGACAGGGAAACGGGGAGCTGTTTTTT. Its translation: CASSPPTGQGNGELFF. The J gene is TRBJ2-2, the V gene TRBV18, with 8 bases lining up with TRBD1. Germline CDR1 and CDR2: KGHSH and LQKENI. The CDR3 sequence is 16 residues long. V lost 0 bases to trimming and J lost 7 bases; unmatched junction nucleotides: 7.

V is TRBV19 and J is TRBJ2-4; 8 bases align to TRBD2. This CDR3 has 13 amino acids. The J segment lost 5 bases and the V segment lost 3 bases, leaving 0 bases of the junction unmatched. Germline CDR1 and CDR2: LNHDA and SQIVND (reference sequence). The CDR3 DNA reads as TGTGCCAGTAGTATTAGCGGGGAAAACATTCAGTACTTC. Protein: CASSISGENIQYF.